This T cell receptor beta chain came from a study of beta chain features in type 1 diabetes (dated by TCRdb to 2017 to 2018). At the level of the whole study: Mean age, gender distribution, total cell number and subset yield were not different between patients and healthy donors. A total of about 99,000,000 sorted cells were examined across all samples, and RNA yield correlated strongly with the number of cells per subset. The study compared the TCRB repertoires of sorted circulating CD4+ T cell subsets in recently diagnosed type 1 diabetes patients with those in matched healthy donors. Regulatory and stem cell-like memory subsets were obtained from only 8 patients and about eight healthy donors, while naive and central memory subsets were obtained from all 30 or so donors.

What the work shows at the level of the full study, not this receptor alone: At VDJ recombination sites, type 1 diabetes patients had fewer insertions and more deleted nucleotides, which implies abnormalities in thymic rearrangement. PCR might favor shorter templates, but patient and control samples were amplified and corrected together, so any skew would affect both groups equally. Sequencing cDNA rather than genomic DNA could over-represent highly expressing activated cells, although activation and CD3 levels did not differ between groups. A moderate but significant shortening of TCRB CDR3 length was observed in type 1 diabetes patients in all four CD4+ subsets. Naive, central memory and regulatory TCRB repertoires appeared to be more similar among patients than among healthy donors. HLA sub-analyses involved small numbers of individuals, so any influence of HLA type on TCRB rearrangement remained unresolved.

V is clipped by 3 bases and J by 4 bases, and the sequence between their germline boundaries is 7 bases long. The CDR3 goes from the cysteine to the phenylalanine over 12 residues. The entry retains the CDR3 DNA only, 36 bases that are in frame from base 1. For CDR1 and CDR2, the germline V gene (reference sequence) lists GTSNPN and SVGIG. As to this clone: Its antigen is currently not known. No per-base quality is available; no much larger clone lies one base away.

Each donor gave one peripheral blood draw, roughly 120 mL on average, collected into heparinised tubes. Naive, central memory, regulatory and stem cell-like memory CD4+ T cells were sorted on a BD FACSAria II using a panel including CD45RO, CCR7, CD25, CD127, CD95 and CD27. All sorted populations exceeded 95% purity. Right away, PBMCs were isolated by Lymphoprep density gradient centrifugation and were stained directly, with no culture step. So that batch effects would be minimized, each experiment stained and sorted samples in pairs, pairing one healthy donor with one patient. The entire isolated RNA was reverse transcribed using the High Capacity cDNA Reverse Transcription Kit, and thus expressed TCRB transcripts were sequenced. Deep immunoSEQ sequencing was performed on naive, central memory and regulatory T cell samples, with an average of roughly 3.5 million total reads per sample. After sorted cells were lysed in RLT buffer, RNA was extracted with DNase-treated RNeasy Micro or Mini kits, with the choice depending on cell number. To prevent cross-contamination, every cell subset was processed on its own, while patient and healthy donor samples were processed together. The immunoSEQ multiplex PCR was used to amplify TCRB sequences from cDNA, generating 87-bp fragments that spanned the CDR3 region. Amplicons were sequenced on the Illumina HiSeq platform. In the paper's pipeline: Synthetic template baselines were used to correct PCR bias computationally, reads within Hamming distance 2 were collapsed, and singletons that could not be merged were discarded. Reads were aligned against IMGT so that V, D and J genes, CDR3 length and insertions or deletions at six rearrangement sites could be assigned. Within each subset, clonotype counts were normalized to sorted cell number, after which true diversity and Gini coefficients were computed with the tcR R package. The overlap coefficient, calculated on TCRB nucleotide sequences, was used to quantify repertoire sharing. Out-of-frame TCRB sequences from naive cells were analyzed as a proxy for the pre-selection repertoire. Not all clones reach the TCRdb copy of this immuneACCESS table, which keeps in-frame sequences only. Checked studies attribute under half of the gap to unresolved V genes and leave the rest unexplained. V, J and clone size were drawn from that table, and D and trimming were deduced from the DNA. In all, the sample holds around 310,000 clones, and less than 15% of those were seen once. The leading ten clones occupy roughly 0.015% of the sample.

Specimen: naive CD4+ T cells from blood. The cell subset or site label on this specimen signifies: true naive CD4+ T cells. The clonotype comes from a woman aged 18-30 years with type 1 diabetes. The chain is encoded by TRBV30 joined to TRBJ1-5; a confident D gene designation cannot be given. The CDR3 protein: CAWSHGNQPQHF. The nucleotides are TGTGCCTGGAGCCACGGGAATCAGCCCCAGCATTTT.